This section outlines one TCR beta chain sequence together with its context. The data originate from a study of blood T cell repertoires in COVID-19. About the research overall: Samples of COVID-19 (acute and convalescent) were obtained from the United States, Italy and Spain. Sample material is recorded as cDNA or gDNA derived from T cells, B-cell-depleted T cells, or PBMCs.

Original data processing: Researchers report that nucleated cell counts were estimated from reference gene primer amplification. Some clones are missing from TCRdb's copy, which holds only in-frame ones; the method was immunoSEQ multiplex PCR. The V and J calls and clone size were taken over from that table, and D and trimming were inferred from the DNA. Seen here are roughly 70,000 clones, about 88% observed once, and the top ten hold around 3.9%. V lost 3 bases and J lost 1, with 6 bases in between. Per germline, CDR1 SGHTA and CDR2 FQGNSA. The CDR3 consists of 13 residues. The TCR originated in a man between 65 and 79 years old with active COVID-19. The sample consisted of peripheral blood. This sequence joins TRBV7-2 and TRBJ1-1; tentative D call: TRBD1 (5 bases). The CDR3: CASSLTENTEAFF. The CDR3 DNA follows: TGTGCCAGCAGCTTGACAGAGAACACTGAAGCTTTCTTT. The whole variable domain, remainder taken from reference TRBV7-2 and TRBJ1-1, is GAGVSQSPSNKVTEKGKDVELRCDPISGHTALYWYRQSLGQGLEFLIYFQGNSAPDKSGLPSDRFSAERTGGSVSTLTIQRTQQEDSAVYLCASSLTENTEAFFGQGTRLTVV.